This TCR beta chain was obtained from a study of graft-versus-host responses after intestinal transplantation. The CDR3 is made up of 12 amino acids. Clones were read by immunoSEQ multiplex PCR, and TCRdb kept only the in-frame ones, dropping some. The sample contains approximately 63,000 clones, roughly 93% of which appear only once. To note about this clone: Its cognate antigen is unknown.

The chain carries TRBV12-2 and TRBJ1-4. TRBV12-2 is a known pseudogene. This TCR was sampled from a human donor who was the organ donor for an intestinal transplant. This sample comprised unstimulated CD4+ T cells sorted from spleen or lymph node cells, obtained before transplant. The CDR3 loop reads CVAGESNEKLFF. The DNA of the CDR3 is TGTGTAGCCGGGGAAAGCAATGAAAAACTGTTTTTT.